Shown below are 8 T cell receptor beta chains from a single sample sequenced in a study of cytomegalovirus exposure and HLA in healthy donors. 60 Vbeta and 13 Jbeta primers were used in PCR. Clones were read by immunoSEQ multiplex PCR, and TCRdb kept only the in-frame ones, dropping some. Among about 150,000 clones listed, around 82% were seen once. The sample consisted of PBMCs. The receptors derive from a woman in her 40s in good health and CMV-seropositive.

The chain couples TRBV29-1 to TRBJ1-5; 11 nucleotides line up with TRBD1. CDR1 is SQVTM and CDR2 is ANQGSEA in the germline V gene. This CDR3 spans 15 amino acids. The V segment lost 4 bases and the J segment 5 bases; nucleotides outside the gene matches: 7. The CDR3 loop is CSVAGTGGMHQPQHF. The CDR3 DNA reads as TGCAGCGTTGCTGGGACAGGGGGTATGCATCAGCCCCAGCATTTT.

The chain has TRBV5-1 and TRBJ2-1; the D gene is possibly TRBD2 (6 bases). Germline V gives CDR1 SGHRS, CDR2 YFSETQ. With 3 bases removed from V and 0 bases from J, the gap between germline ends came to 10 bases. The CDR3 spans 15 residues. This chain's CDR3 is CASSYDGGSYNEQFF. As DNA, the CDR3 is TGCGCCAGCAGCTATGACGGGGGCTCCTACAATGAGCAGTTCTTC.

The rearrangement links TRBV5-1 to TRBJ2-3; 10 bases are shared with TRBD2. This CDR3 has 15 amino acids. The germline CDR1 and CDR2 sequences are SGHRS and YFSETQ. Trimming at V came to 4 bases and at J to 4 bases, leaving 6 bases not matched to a gene. CDR3 residues: CASSLILAGADTQYF. CDR3 nucleotides: TGCGCCAGCAGCCTCATTCTAGCGGGAGCAGATACGCAGTATTTT.

In its sample, this clone was seen once. The chain combines TRBV28 with TRBJ2-2; 13 nucleotides align to TRBD2. This CDR3 contains 17 residues. The germline CDR1 and CDR2 sequences are MDHEN and SYDVKM. The V segment lost 6 bases and the J segment 4 bases; nucleotides outside the gene matches: 8. The CDR3 reads CASRTGLAGVGTGELFF. CDR3 in DNA: TGTGCCAGCAGGACCGGACTAGCGGGAGTGGGCACCGGGGAGCTGTTTTTT.

This chain joins TRBV19 and TRBJ2-7, with 10 nucleotides matching TRBD2. CDR3 length: 15 amino acids. The J segment lost 2 bases and the V segment lost 1 base, leaving 2 bases of the junction unmatched. Per the germline V gene, CDR1 is LNHDA and CDR2 is SQIVND (reference sequence). The CDR3 bases are TGTGCCAGTAGTATAGCTAGCGGGAGCCCCTACGAGCAGTACTTC. It specifies CASSIASGSPYEQYF.

The chain joins TRBV15 to TRBJ2-7; D is ambiguous. The CDR3 is 16 residues long. The V gene's germline CDR1 is LNHNV and CDR2 YYDKDF (reference sequence). Trimming removed 1 base at V and 1 base at J, with 14 bases between. The CDR3 region is CATSRGFHTSSYEQYF. In nucleotides, the CDR3 is TGTGCCACCAGCAGAGGGTTTCACACATCTTCCTACGAGCAGTACTTC.

The gene calls are TRBV9 and TRBJ1-2, with 9 bases that match TRBD1. The germline CDR1 and CDR2 sequences are SGDLS and YYNGEE. CDR3 length: 14 residues. Trimming removed 3 bases from V and 4 bases from J; junction bases left unmatched: 4. The CDR3 reads CASSAGQGSYGYTF. CDR3 nucleotide sequence: TGTGCCAGCAGCGCGGGACAGGGATCCTATGGCTACACCTTC. Full variable domain (remainder filled in from reference TRBV9 and TRBJ1-2): DSGVTQTPKHLITATGQRVTLRCSPRSGDLSVYWYQQSLDQGLQFLIQYYNGEERAKGNILERFSAQQFPDLHSELNLSSLELGDSALYFCASSAGQGSYGYTFGSGTRLTVV.

The V and J genes are TRBV18 and TRBJ2-3; possibly TRBD1 for D (6 bases). This CDR3 is 18 amino acids long. Trimming took 3 bases from V and 0 from J, leaving 19 bases between them. Germline V gene sequence: CDR1 KGHSH, CDR2 LQKENI. For the CDR3, the DNA is TGTGCCAGCTCACCGCAACTCCAGGACAGCCCTAGCACAGATACGCAGTATTTT. It is translated as CASSPQLQDSPSTDTQYF. The complete variable domain, with remaining parts taken from reference TRBV18 and TRBJ2-3, reads NAGVMQNPRHLVRRRGQEARLRCSPMKGHSHVYWYRQLPEEGLKFMVYLQKENIIDESGMPKERFSAEFPKEGPSILRIQQVVRGDSAAYFCASSPQLQDSPSTDTQYFGPGTRLTVL.